The T cell receptor (beta chain) described here comes from a study of blood T cell repertoires in COVID-19. J was trimmed by 7 bases and V by 6 bases; bases with no gene match: 5. Germline lookup yields CDR1 MDHEN and CDR2 SYDVKM. CDR3 length: 14 residues. Authors' data handling: Scientists estimated how many nucleated cells there were by amplifying reference gene primers. Produced via immunoSEQ multiplex PCR; TCRdb's table is partial and in-frame only. Clone size and the V and J calls come from that table; the DNA yielded D and trimming. The table shows approximately 160,000 clones, with approximately 83% occurring only once. The table lists this clone with a count of one.

The chain is built from TRBV28 and TRBJ2-1, with 11 bases fitting TRBD2. The sequencing sample was made of peripheral blood. The TCR comes from a man between 70 and 80 years old who had recovered from COVID-19. CDR3 residues: CASSTGLAVNEQFF. The CDR3 DNA is TGTGCCAGCAGCACGGGACTAGCGGTTAATGAGCAGTTCTTC.